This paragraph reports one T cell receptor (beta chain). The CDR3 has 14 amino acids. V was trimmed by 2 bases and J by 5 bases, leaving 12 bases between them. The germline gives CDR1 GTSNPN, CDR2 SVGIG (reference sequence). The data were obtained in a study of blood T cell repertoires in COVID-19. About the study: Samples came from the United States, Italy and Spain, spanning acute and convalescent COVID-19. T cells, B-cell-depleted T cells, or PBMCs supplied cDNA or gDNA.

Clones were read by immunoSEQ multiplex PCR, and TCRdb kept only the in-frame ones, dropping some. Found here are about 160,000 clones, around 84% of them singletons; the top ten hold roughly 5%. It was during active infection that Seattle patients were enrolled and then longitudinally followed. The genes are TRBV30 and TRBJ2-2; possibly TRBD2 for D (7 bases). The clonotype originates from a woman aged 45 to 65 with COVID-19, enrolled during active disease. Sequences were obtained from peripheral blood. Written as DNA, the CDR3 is TGTGCCTGGAGTCGGGGGGCCAGAACCGGGGAGCTGTTTTTT. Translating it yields CAWSRGARTGELFF.